This T cell receptor (beta chain) was sequenced during a study of blood T cell repertoires in COVID-19. As for the study in general: Sources were T cells, B-cell-depleted T cells, or PBMCs; the material itself was cDNA or gDNA.

Original methodology: Using reference gene primer amplification, nucleated cell counts were estimated. Clones were read by immunoSEQ multiplex PCR, and TCRdb kept only the in-frame ones, dropping some. The V and J calls and clone size are taken from that table; D and trimming were inferred from the DNA. The sample consists of roughly 110,000 clones, roughly 88% of them appearing once. This CDR3 region has 13 residues. V was clipped by 8 bases and J by 6 bases; unmatched bases: 9. Germline assignment: CDR1 LNHDA and CDR2 SQIVND (reference sequence). The specimen was peripheral blood. This clonotype was obtained from a man in his forties or fifties with active or convalescent COVID-19. The chain combines TRBV19 with TRBJ1-2; 7 positions agree with TRBD1. The CDR3 DNA sequence: TGTGCCAGTCCAGACAGGGTCGGAAATGGCTACACCTTC. As protein: CASPDRVGNGYTF. Based on the CDR3 plus reference TRBV19 and TRBJ1-2, the full variable domain is DGGITQSPKYLFRKEGQNVTLSCEQNLNHDAMYWYRQDPGQGLRLIYYSQIVNDFQKGDIAEGYSVSREKKESFPLTVTSAQKNPTAFYLCASPDRVGNGYTFGSGTRLTVV.